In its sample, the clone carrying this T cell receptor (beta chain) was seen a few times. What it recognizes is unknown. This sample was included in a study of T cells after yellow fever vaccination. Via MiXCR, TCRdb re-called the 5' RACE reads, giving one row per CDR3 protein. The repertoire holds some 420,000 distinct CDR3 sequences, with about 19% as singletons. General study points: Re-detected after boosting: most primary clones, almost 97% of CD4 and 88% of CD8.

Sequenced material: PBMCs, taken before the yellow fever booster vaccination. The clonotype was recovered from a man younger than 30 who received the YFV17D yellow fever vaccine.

The CDR3: CSATQDSNQPQHF. The CDR3 coding sequence is TGCAGTGCCACCCAGGACAGCAATCAGCCCCAGCATTTT. The V call is TRBV20-1, the J call TRBJ1-5; D unresolved. V lost 6 bases and J lost 1, with 10 bases in between. Germline V gives CDR1 DFQATT, CDR2 SNEGSKA (reference sequence). CDR3 length: 13 residues.